This TCR beta chain was recorded in a study of CD8+ T cells in alopecia areata. Study results and caveats: In scalp and blood during tofacitinib, many expanded lesional clones persisted.

This clone was counted a few times. Antigen unknown. Trimming cost V 4 bases and J 2 bases; bases outside gene matches: 5. Germline lookup yields CDR1 ENHRY and CDR2 SYGVKD. The CDR3 extends over 15 amino acids. cDNA reverse transcribed from extracted RNA served as the sequencing template. Method: immunoSEQ multiplex PCR; TCRdb's copy keeps in-frame clones and lacks some. The data hold 150,000 to 250,000 clones, with roughly 64% observed a single time. Treatment: oral pan-JAK inhibitor, 5-10 mg twice daily. The starting material was CD4+ T cells sorted from blood, obtained at week 24, from a patient treated with tofacitinib. This sequence originates from a human donor with alopecia areata. V usage is TRBV10-3 and J usage is TRBJ1-3, with 7 nucleotides matching TRBD1. CDR3: CAISGGQGAGNTIYF. DNA of the CDR3: TGTGCCATCAGTGGAGGCCAGGGGGCTGGAAACACCATATATTTT.